This record covers a single T cell receptor beta chain. The antigen this receptor binds is unknown. One base away there is no much larger clone; base qualities are not given. In total, roughly 670 healthy bone marrow donors made up the cohort. Cohort members were all nominally healthy when sampled, although unrecorded immune exposures were likely present. The donor tested CMV seronegative and was one of the 352 seronegative cohort members. Each donor provided a peripheral blood sample, and peripheral blood mononuclear cells were used for TCR beta sequencing. The Qiagen DNeasy Blood Extraction Kit was used to extract genomic DNA from the blood cell samples. This specimen comes from a study of cytomegalovirus exposure and HLA in healthy donors (dated by TCRdb to the late 2010s). A note on the overall study: According to an earlier analysis of 550 to 750 of the donors, about 190 million T cells yielded over 100 million unique TCR beta sequences and about 280 Gb of sequence data. About 280 gigabases of sequencing data and approximately 80 million unique TCR sequences were included in an early release covering 550 to 800 HLA-typed donors. Of the approximately 400 genotyped donors, 81% were placed in the genetic ancestry cluster associated with self-reported Caucasian donors. The study aimed to test whether cataloging public T cell receptors could reveal signatures of past pathogen exposure. The study profiled the T cell repertoires of some 610 subjects by immunosequencing and related them to cytomegalovirus serostatus. A separate validation cohort of roughly 130 different subjects was used in addition to the approximately 640-subject first cohort. To predict cytomegalovirus infection status, the study combined high-throughput TCR immunosequencing, statistical association of individual TCRs with disease status, and machine learning. A later analysis re-examined previously published TCR beta repertoires from about 670 donors and added high-resolution HLA genotyping to investigate patterns of TCR occurrence. Rather than drawing on any new phenotypic data, the later analysis identified candidate immune exposures from TCR beta sequences and the way those sequences occurred across donors. An earlier analysis of fewer than 750 of the donors used high-throughput TCR beta sequencing to judge whether each TCR beta V gene segment behaved as functional or pseudogenic. Alongside the repertoire data, information on donor age, sex, ethnicity and CMV serostatus was compiled. A later genetic analysis used genome-wide SNP genotypes for about 65% of the roughly 700 donors, treating that subset as a discovery cohort. All discovery cohort repertoires had been generated using a single sequencing platform. Both class I and class II loci were covered by HLA typing, at four-digit resolution. The number of donors typed differed by locus, with roughly 629-640 for A, B, C, DRB1 and DQB1, roughly 520 for DQA1, under 610 for DPA1, and around 430 for DPB1. Because of strong linkage in the cohort, 4 to 6 DR-DQ haplotypes were treated as single units for association and clustering. Among 300 to 500 genotyped donors of the cohort, an average of approximately 200,000 unique TCR beta nucleotide sequences was sequenced per donor, of which approximately 18% were non-productive. Here is what the overall study found, with its caveats: A further reported finding was that TCR beta sequences accurately predicted the HLA-A and HLA-B alleles for most subjects in the first cohort. Because HLA typing was missing for some donors at each locus, association tests included only the typed subset. Because counts were too low, fewer than 20 rarely observed V segments, including chromosome 9 orphons, were excluded from the earlier analysis of about 500 of the donors. The study gave a list of about 170 TCR beta chains associated with cytomegalovirus. A later analysis reported that several top co-occurrence clusters appeared linked to parvovirus B19, influenza, CMV and Epstein-Barr virus. In an earlier analysis of several hundred of the donors, most TCR beta V segments were observed in productive rearrangements about 90% or about 30% of the time, broadly matching IMGT annotations. In vitro tests confirmed that a few of the cytomegalovirus-associated TCR beta chains recognize cytomegalovirus antigens. A cluster of highly shared sequence variants was judged likely to be a technical artifact of the sequencing pipeline. According to the authors, the approach could potentially be generalized to other disease states and immunological phenotypes. In a later genetic analysis, a missense DCLRE1C variant was associated with V-gene and J-gene trimming of TCR beta chains, and the association was replicated in an independent cohort. When HLA alleles, especially DR and DQ, strongly co-occurred, attributing TCR associations to individual alleles was difficult. Because the 87-base-pair reads could not distinguish some IMGT-functional V segments, including TRBV6-2 and TRBV6-3, those segments were excluded. A later analysis associated 15,000 or so TCR beta sequences with specific HLA alleles at a false discovery rate of 0.05. Sequencing depth was assumed to be roughly uniform across donors in the presence/absence analyses, though that assumption may not hold. A later analysis found that most CMV-associated TCR beta chains appeared HLA-restricted, with HLA associations seemingly driven largely by CMV exposure. While some public TCRs were present in many individuals, most TCR sequences turned up only very rarely across donors. In a later analysis, the rate of TCR association differed among HLA loci, with DRB1 alleles having the most associated TCRs and HLA-C alleles having the fewest. Cytomegalovirus status was reported to be diagnosed by the classifier with high specificity and sensitivity in both the original and validation cohorts. Correlated functional status among segregating V segments might be attributable to linkage disequilibrium, but an unknown experimental factor could not be ruled out. Immune exposure information for the cohort was limited to CMV serostatus. Only TCR beta chains were sequenced in this cohort, and the absence of alpha or paired-chain data limited detectable features. A later genetic analysis reported fewer N-insertions in productive TCRs among donors in an Asian-associated ancestry cluster than the approximately 700-donor mean. Compared with equally common non-associated chains, HLA-associated TCR beta chains in a later analysis were more clonally expanded and had lower generation probabilities.

Library method: the immunoSEQ multiplex PCR assay. The multiplex PCR relied on a mix of 60 forward primers for TCR Vbeta segments and 13 reverse primers for TCR Jbeta segments. A multiplex PCR assay on genomic DNA amplified the CDR3 region of rearranged TCR beta genes. On the Illumina HiSeq System, the amplified TCR beta libraries were sequenced as 87-base-pair reads. The authors' analysis ran thus. In a later analysis, 77 million or so unique TCR beta chains were counted across the roughly 610 repertoires, and roughly 11 million of these chains were shared by at least two donors. To remove PCR and sequencing errors, raw reads were error-corrected and collapsed into unique sequences using a nearest-neighbor algorithm that merged closely related sequences. Alignment of CDR3 sequences to IMGT reference sequences was used to assign V, D and J gene segments. Each retained sequence needed at least a six-nucleotide match to both a V gene segment and a J gene segment. A rearrangement was called productive if the CDR3 had no stop codons and remained in frame with V and J, and every other rearrangement was called non-productive. CDR3 was defined according to IMGT convention as the region running from the second conserved V-encoded cysteine to the conserved J-encoded phenylalanine. The earlier analysis of some 600 of the donors excluded sequences that lacked an unambiguous match to a single V gene segment. An earlier analysis of 587 of the donors called V segments functional above 56.7% productive rearrangements and segregating when the between-donor standard deviation exceeded 5%. To diagnose cytomegalovirus status from the catalog of TCR beta chain sequences, a statistical classification framework was built. In a later analysis, TCR nucleotide sequences were compared against IMGT/GENE-DB human TR gene sequences so that V and J genes could be assigned. In a later analysis, CDR3 sequences and most-parsimonious VDJ recombination scenarios were assigned using the TCRdist pipeline. In a later analysis, every TCR beta chain was defined by the combination of its CDR3 amino acid sequence and its V-gene family, and reads without a unique V-gene family were dropped. A later analysis removed 500 to 650 highly shared, low-generation-probability nucleotide sequences to deal with suspected cross-contamination and a sequencing artifact. For each public chain, a later analysis derived a clonal expansion index from normalized ranks of inferred template counts within each repertoire. A later analysis computed generation probabilities with a VDJ recombination model fitted to out-of-frame rearrangements, and checked the results against IGoR. In a later analysis, TCR-TCR, TCR-HLA and TCR-CMV co-occurrence was scored with hypergeometric tests, and a repertoire-size bias correction was applied to TCR pairs. In a later analysis, false discovery rates were estimated by permuting HLA or CMV assignments 20 times. In a later analysis, co-occurring TCRs were grouped using DBSCAN, with TCRdist sequence similarity added in when clustering inside HLA-allele-positive subsets. Repertoires with fewer than 30,000 or more than 120,000 public chains were left out of co-occurrence clustering, as were about 5 repertoires with anomalous nucleotide sharing. The clones in this table, taken by TCRdb from immuneACCESS, are in-frame only. Not every clone is retained; where verified, under half of the shortfall comes from an unresolved V gene, and the cause of the rest is unknown. That table furnishes V, J and clone size, whereas the DNA furnished D and trimming. The sample table holds about 130,000 clones, of which approximately 87% were seen once. Approximately 4.7% of the sample is held by the ten biggest clonotypes.

The CDR3 measures 15 amino acids from cysteine to phenylalanine. Only CDR3 DNA is held: 45 bases, read in frame from base 1. For this chain, trimming is 5 bases at the V end and 7 bases at the J end, and the number of junction bases without a gene match is 6. Sequences SGHTA (CDR1) and FQGNSA (CDR2) are obtained from the germline V gene. Sequenced sample: PBMCs. The clonotype originates from a woman aged 25 to 39 in good health and CMV-seronegative. The chain couples TRBV7-2 to TRBJ1-6; 9 of the junction bases match TRBD1. The CDR3 protein is CASSTRTGVNSPLHF. The DNA sequence follows: TGTGCCAGCAGCACTCGGACAGGGGTCAATTCACCCCTCCACTTT.